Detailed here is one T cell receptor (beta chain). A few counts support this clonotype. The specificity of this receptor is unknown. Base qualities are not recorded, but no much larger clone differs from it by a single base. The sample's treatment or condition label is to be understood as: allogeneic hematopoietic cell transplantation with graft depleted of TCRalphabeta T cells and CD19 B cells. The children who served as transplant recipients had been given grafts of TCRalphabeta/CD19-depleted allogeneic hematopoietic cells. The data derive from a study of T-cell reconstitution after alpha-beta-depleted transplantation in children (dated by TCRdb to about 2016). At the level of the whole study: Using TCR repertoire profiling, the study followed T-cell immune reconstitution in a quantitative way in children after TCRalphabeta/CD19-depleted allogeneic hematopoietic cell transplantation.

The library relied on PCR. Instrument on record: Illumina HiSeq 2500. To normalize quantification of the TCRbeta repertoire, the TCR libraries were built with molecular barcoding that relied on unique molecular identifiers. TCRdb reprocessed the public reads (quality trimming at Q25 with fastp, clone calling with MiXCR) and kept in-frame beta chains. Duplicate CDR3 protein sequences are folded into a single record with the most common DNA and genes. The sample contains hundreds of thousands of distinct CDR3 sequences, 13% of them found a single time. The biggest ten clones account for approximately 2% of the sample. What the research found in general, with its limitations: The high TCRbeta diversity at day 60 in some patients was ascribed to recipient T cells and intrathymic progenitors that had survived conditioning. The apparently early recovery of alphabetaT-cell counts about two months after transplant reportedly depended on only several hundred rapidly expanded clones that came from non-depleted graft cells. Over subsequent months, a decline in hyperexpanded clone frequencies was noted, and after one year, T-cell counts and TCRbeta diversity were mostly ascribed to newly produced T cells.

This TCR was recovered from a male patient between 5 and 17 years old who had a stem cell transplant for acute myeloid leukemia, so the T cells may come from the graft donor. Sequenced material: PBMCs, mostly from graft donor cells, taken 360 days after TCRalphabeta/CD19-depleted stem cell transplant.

At the DNA level, the sequence is TGTGCCAGCAGCCAAGTTATCCTAGCAGCGAACACCGGGGAGCTGTTTTTT. Its coded protein is CASSQVILAANTGELFF. The rearranged segments are TRBV3-1 and TRBJ2-2, and TRBD2 may be the D gene, going by 5 matching bases. CDR1 and CDR2 are read off the germline V gene (reference sequence) as LGHDT and YNNKEL. The cysteine opens and the phenylalanine closes a CDR3 of 17 amino acids. Of the read, only the CDR3 DNA is kept; its 51 bases are in frame from base 1. V is shortened by 1 base, J by 0 bases, and the region joining them spans 12 bases.